This TCR beta chain was profiled in a study of T cell responses to AZD1222 COVID-19 vaccine (dated by TCRdb to about 2021). Study-wide context: AZD1222 recipients given second doses at about 4 weeks or at about 12 weeks were pooled, since spike-specific TCR depth and breadth were not found to differ between the two schedules. TCR sequencing was performed for 230 to 250 trial participants, of whom around 210 were given two doses of AZD1222 and around 25 were given two doses of MenACWY control vaccine. Trial participants were enrolled into age subgroups of 18-55, 56-69 and 70-plus years, which contained around 150, 29 and 61 TCR-sequenced participants, respectively. Overall study outcomes, separate from this receptor: The 56-69-year group was small, and its depth increase did not reach significance, likely because of low power. The whole spike protein was spanned by vaccine-associated CD4 TCRs, and dominant responses were seen in regions 160-218 and 743-854. Because no samples from the day 14 peak response were available, repertoires could be characterized only after the peak T cell response. After two AZD1222 doses, spike-specific TCR breadth and depth were significantly higher than at day 0 and than in MenACWY recipients. Most participants were white British and females outnumbered males, and the authors suggested that clonal diversity may have been underestimated. Reportedly, almost half of the unique spike-specific TCRs recognized epitopes lying outside the regions that are mutated in the B.1.351 and B.1.1.7 variants. Conclusions about previously exposed vaccinees were limited because only six AZD1222 recipients were SARS-CoV-2 seropositive at baseline.

Regarding this clone: Its antigen specificity is not known. Per-nucleotide qualities are absent, and no much larger clonotype sits a single base away.

The CDR3 regions of human TCRbeta chains were analyzed by immunosequencing. The published analysis was carried out like this. Repertoire TCRs were checked for matches against a reference library of SARS-CoV-2-specific TCRs that had been generated using the MIRA antigen-specificity platform. Breadth was defined as the fraction of unique TCRs that were SARS-CoV-2-associated, and depth was defined as the fraction of total T cells that were SARS-CoV-2-associated. Using the MIRA data, each spike-specific TCR was assigned both to the spike region to which the TCR was reactive and to a CD4 or CD8 class. Log10-transformed breadth and depth values were compared by one-way ANOVA with Sidak's multiple comparisons tests. TCRdb re-hosts the immuneACCESS table, in-frame sequences only. Its copies lack some clones; in the studies checked, an unresolved V gene accounts for under half of them, and the cause for the rest is not known. That table is the source of V, J and clone size, and D and trimming were worked out from the DNA. This sample comprises around 130,000 clones, over 90% of them detected only once. The top ten clones comprise around 7% of the sample.

The junction shows trimming of 4 bases on V and 3 bases on J, and the gene matches do not reach 6 bases of it. As encoded in the germline V gene (reference sequence), CDR1 is PRHDT while CDR2 is FYEKMQ. The CDR3 spans 15 residues, from the cysteine through the phenylalanine. Just CDR3 DNA is preserved here, 45 bases in frame from base 1. In light of the paper, this sample's time point label describes: baseline before first vaccination. Samples from vaccinated people were obtained from the UK trials COV001 and COV002, which included a single-blind randomized controlled phase 2/3 trial of AZD1222 (ChAdOx1 nCoV-19) in healthy adults. For TCRbeta chain sequencing, PBMC samples were collected from trial participants at day 0 and at day 28 after the second dose.

The specimen comprised peripheral blood, sampled on day 0 of AZD1222 vaccination. The sequence derives from an adult in good health. The rearrangement combines TRBV13 with TRBJ2-7, with TRBD1 matching 10 junction bases. The CDR3 in this case is CASSSPGQGHYEQYF. The base sequence is TGTGCCAGCAGCTCTCCGGGACAGGGGCACTACGAGCAGTACTTC.